This TCR beta chain was captured by sequencing in a study of T cell responses to AZD1222 COVID-19 vaccine (dated by TCRdb to the early 2020s). With respect to the entire study: AZD1222 recipients whose second dose came at about 4 weeks and those whose second dose came at about 12 weeks were combined into one group, since spike-specific TCR depth and breadth did not differ between the two schedules. TCR sequencing was performed for 230 to 250 trial participants, of whom some 200 were given two doses of AZD1222 and some 26 were given two doses of MenACWY control vaccine. Trial participants were enrolled into age subgroups of 18-55, 56-69 and 70-plus years, which contained about 160, 30 and 59 TCR-sequenced participants, respectively.

The time point label for this specimen denotes: baseline before first vaccination. Vaccinee samples were obtained from the UK trials COV001 and COV002, which included a single-blind randomized controlled phase 2/3 trial of AZD1222 (ChAdOx1 nCoV-19) in healthy adults. Trial participant PBMC samples were collected at day 0 and day 28 after the second dose for TCRbeta chain sequencing. Of note for this clone: The antigen it recognizes is unknown. No qualities accompany the bases; no much larger clone lies one base away.

The CDR3 regions of human TCRbeta chains were analyzed by immunosequencing. Under the source paper's analysis protocol: Repertoire TCRs were matched against a reference library of SARS-CoV-2-specific TCRs generated with the MIRA antigen-specificity platform. Breadth meant the fraction of unique TCRs that were SARS-CoV-2-associated, whereas depth meant the fraction of total T cells that were SARS-CoV-2-associated. Each spike-specific TCR was assigned to its reactive spike region and to a CD4 or CD8 class using the MIRA data. Log10-transformed breadth and depth values were compared by one-way ANOVA with Sidak's multiple comparisons tests. Not all clones reach the TCRdb copy of this immuneACCESS table, which keeps in-frame sequences only. Checked studies attribute under half of the gap to unresolved V genes and leave the rest unexplained. V and J calls and clone size are given by that table; D and trimming were obtained from the DNA. The sample records 92,000 or so clones, 85% to 90% of which are singletons. Roughly 24% of the sample is held by the ten biggest clonotypes.

General study outcomes and caveats: After two AZD1222 doses, spike-specific TCR breadth and depth were significantly higher than at day 0 and than in MenACWY recipients. Conclusions about previously exposed vaccinees were limited because only a handful of AZD1222 recipients were SARS-CoV-2 seropositive at baseline. The 56-69-year group was small, and its depth increase did not reach significance, likely because of low power. The whole spike protein was spanned by vaccine-associated CD4 TCRs, and dominant responses were seen in regions 160-218 and 743-854. Because no day 14 peak-response samples were available, the repertoires could be characterized only after the peak T cell response. Participants were mostly white British, with more females than males. The authors suggested clonal diversity may have been underestimated. Reportedly, almost half of the unique spike-specific TCRs recognized epitopes lying outside the regions that are mutated in the B.1.351 and B.1.1.7 variants.

The material was peripheral blood, obtained on day 0 of AZD1222 vaccination. This TCR derives from an adult in good health.

DNA sequence: TGTGCCAGCAGTTTAAGGGACGAACTCTCCTACGAGCAGTACTTC. Its protein is CASSLRDELSYEQYF. The sequence links TRBV28 to TRBJ2-7; the D gene is perhaps TRBD1 or TRBD2, as each covers 5 bases. Cut back by 2 bases and 0 bases, the V and J ends lie 11 bases apart. The cysteine opens and the phenylalanine closes a CDR3 of 15 amino acids. The retained sequence is limited to the CDR3, 45 bases, with the frame set at the first base. CDR1 and CDR2 are read off the germline V gene as MDHEN and SYDVKM. The reference TRBV28 and TRBJ2-7 proteins fill in what lies around the CDR3, so the full variable domain reads DVKVTQSSRYLVKRTGEKVFLECVQDMDHENMFWYRQDPGLGLRLIYFSYDVKMKEKGDIPEGYSVSREKKERFSLILESASTNQTSMYLCASSLRDELSYEQYFGPGTRLTVT.